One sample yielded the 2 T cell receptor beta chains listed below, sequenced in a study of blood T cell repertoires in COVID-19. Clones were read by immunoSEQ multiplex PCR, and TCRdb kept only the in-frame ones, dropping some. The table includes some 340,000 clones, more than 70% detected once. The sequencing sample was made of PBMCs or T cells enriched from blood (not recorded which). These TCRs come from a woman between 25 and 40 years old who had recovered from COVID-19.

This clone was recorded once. The CDR3 loop is CASSPAQSTGAYEQYF. CDR3 in DNA: TGTGCCAGCTCACCAGCCCAATCGACCGGGGCCTACGAGCAGTACTTC. The chain is built from TRBV18 and TRBJ2-7; D perhaps matches TRBD2 (5 bases). Trimming shortened V by 2 bases and J by 2 bases, and 16 bases separated the two germline ends. The CDR3 runs to 16 residues. The germline gives CDR1 KGHSH, CDR2 LQKENI.

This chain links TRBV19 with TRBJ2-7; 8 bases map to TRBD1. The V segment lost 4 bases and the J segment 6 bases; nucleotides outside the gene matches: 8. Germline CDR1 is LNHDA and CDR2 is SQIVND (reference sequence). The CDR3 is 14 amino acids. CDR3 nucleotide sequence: TGTGCCAGTAGTACAGGGGGCTTTCCGCGCGAGCAGTACTTC. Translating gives CASSTGGFPREQYF.